This TCR beta chain emerged from a study of T cell repertoires in cytomegalovirus infection. Study-wide context: The study used recently identified HLA-C-restricted and well-studied HLA-B-restricted CMV epitopes. Public TCR beta signatures marked donors with CMV infection and the matching HLA. Study-level results: Summed frequency of public TCR beta families distinguished CMV carriers with the relevant HLA.

The CDR3 has 16 amino acids. Looked up from germline, CDR1 is SEHNR and CDR2 is FQNEAQ (reference sequence). TCRdb passed the reads through MiXCR, listing each CDR3 protein once. Altogether roughly 990,000 distinct CDR3 sequences are present, around 31% being singletons, with the ten largest covering around an eighth. Concerning this clonotype itself: Its target is unknown. This may arise from a read error, as a much more abundant clone is one base away.

Sequencing was performed on cultured CD8+ T cells from PBMCs, taken from culture after CMV antigen stimulation. The sequence came from a human donor in good health (CMV status not recorded). Some clones in this sample may be carry-over from other donors' samples. The chain is built from TRBV7-9 and TRBJ2-1; D remains unclear. CDR3 residues: CVSSLAALPSYNEQFF. In nucleotides, the CDR3 is TGTGTCAGCAGCTTAGCAGCGCTTCCGTCCTACAATGAGCAGTTCTTC.